This is a list of T cell receptor beta chains from one sample in a study of blood T cell repertoires in COVID-19. Generated by immunoSEQ multiplex PCR, the TCRdb table keeps only in-frame clones and is missing some. The sample shows roughly 200,000 clones, 86% of them seen only once. Sample: peripheral blood. The source is a man of 80 years or more with acute or convalescent COVID-19. The conserved cysteine and the conserved F or W are not part of the CDR3 here.

>TRBV28
ASSSHREGSYEQY
>TRBV7-2
ASSPDSYVSYEQY
>TRBV7-2
ASSGLWGTPETNYGYT
>TRBV19
ASITGGNTGELF
>TRBV6-5
ASRRDLEATGELF
>TRBV30
ALLAGGVGEQF
>TRBV5-1
ASRPSSAITDTQY
>TRBV9
ASNPARGQNTEAF
>TRBV5-1
ASSLSLAGGNEQF
>TRBV5-4
ASSLGGQILAAYEQY
>TRBV21-1
ASSNRRTDRTENYEQY
>TRBV19
ASRPDRSNYGYT
>TRBV18
ASSQQGETQY
>TRBV6-5
ASDRSSETQY
>TRBV19
ASTVAGVSYNEQF
>TRBV6-5
ASKRESSGELF
>TRBV6-5
ASSGTSVGELF
>TRBV3-1/TRBV3-2
ASRSGTGVYNEQF
>TRBV10-1
ASSPGTTGREKLF
>TRBV7-2
ASSSGLAVSNEQF
>TRBV28
ASRVTGGGNYGYT
>TRBV18
ASSQGKGGQPQH
>TRBV21-1
ASSKARDRGIGELF
>TRBV7-8
ASSIPTREGSYEQY
>TRBV9
ASSRFTGNNEQF
>TRBV11-2
ASSLGPTPNEKLF
>TRBV7-2
ASSLWGGETQY
>TRBV29-1
SVLGGSNTDTQY
>TRBV30
AWGDRDEQF
>TRBV10-3
AIRAATNEKLF
>TRBV7-9
ASSFSQNSYEQY
>TRBV9
ASSSEWSSYNEQF
>TRBV7-8
ASSLEGRQGSGYT
>TRBV6-5
ASINGQPNYGYT
>TRBV4-1
ASSPGTSGTHGYEQY
>TRBV5-1
ASSLKGTGTTDTQY
>TRBV6-4
ASSDIAGGPGGQF
>TRBV6-5
ASLRSTNEKLF
>TRBV2
ASSEDRGLAGEQETQY
>TRBV28
ASSPDQGRQPQH
>TRBV15
ATSRETGVGGYT
>TRBV19
ASSRRQGANEKLF
>TRBV7-2
ASSLLSGRVETQY
>TRBV7-2
ASSLAWGQYNEQF
>TRBV6-2/TRBV6-3
ASSYSLATDTQY
>TRBV2
ASSEREMTEAF
>TRBV30
AWSVRTGTYT